This TCR beta chain was documented in a study of T-cell reconstitution after alpha-beta-depleted transplantation in children. Study results and caveats: Several hundred expanded graft clones reportedly supplied alpha-beta T cells about two months after transplant. Where some patients showed high TCRbeta diversity at day 60, it came from recipient T cells and thymic progenitors that had survived. Once a year had passed after transplant, T-cell counts and diversity came mostly from newly produced T cells.

Unique molecular identifiers were incorporated when the TCRbeta library was constructed. TCRdb analysed the PCR reads with MiXCR anew, one entry per CDR3 protein. The table shows about 210,000 distinct CDR3 sequences, with under 20% occurring only once. Remarks on this clonotype: Its specificity is unknown.

Germline V gives CDR1 DFQATT, CDR2 SNEGSKA (reference sequence). Between the trimmed V and J ends, which lost 7 bases and 5 bases, there was a span of 14 bases. This CDR3 is built from 12 residues. This specimen was PBMCs, mostly from graft donor cells, taken 360 days after TCRalphabeta/CD19-depleted stem cell transplant. The source of this sequence is a male patient between 2 and 15 years old who had a stem cell transplant for acute lymphoblastic leukemia, so the T cells may come from the graft donor. The rearrangement links TRBV20-1 to TRBJ2-5, with D tentatively TRBD2 (6 bases). CDR3 nucleotide sequence: TGCAGTGTATCGGCAGGGAGGGAGACCCAGTACTTC. It encodes CSVSAGRETQYF.